This record looks at one T cell receptor (beta chain) sequence and its context. The antigen this receptor binds is unknown. Qualities for individual bases were not recorded, and no much larger clone is one base off. The time point label corresponds to: pretreatment peripheral blood. The cohort comprised nearly 30 patients with locally advanced or metastatic urothelial carcinoma treated at Memorial Sloan Kettering on a trial protocol. Peripheral blood mononuclear cells were collected pretreatment and during treatment, with between 1 and 8 total time points obtained per patient. The Qiagen DNeasy Blood extraction kit was used to purify genomic DNA from total PBMCs and from tumor samples. PBMCs were collected pretreatment and during treatment, and were isolated and stored as previously described. Synthetic TCR analog templates were spiked into each PCR to estimate absolute template abundance from read counts. TCRbeta CDR3 regions were amplified from genomic DNA with bias-controlled V and J gene primers using the immunoSEQ assay. Rearranged TCRbeta segments were sequenced at approximately 20X coverage. On the study's bioinformatics: Clustering was used to correct sequencing errors, and CDR3s were annotated against IMGT to assign V, D and J genes. Out-of-frame and stop-codon sequences were excluded, and only productive TCRbeta rearrangements were used in downstream analyses. Clonality was computed as one minus Shannon entropy normalized by the log of the number of unique productive sequences. Fisher's exact test with Benjamini-Hochberg correction, at a threshold of adjusted p below 0.01, was used to find clones that differed between time points or between blood and tumor. TCRdb took this table from immuneACCESS and kept in-frame rearrangements with V and J called. Such tables lack part of the clones; where checked against another copy, unresolved V genes explain under half of the gap, and the rest is unexplained. That table supplies the V and J calls and clone size; D and trimming were determined from the DNA. The sample table records some 56,000 clones; approximately 83% of these occur just once. The top ten clonotypes cover more than 15% of the sample.

The sample is drawn from a study of PD-L1 blockade in urothelial cancer (dated by TCRdb to the late 2010s). Context from the whole study: All patients started therapy at some point between 2014 and 2016 and received atezolizumab 1,200 mg intravenously every 3 weeks. Pretreatment tumor samples and matched peripheral blood, collected serially before and after atezolizumab treatment, underwent TCR sequencing. Roughly 9 patients reached durable clinical benefit, while 20 or so patients did not. Pretreatment blood TCR-seq was available for twenty-nine patients, at least one posttreatment blood collection was obtained for 24 patients, and tumor TCR-seq was available for 24 patients. Blood samples were analyzed 3 weeks after the start of treatment (second dose) and 6 weeks after the start of treatment. In the same patients, whole exome sequencing and RNA sequencing of pretreatment tumors were performed in addition to TCR sequencing. Somatic, immune and clinical correlates of response to PD-L1 blockade with atezolizumab in urothelial cancer were the focus of an exploratory multi-omic analysis. Blood samples gave a median of about 150,000 T cells and 88,000 or so unique TCRs, with a median clonality of 0.080. Durable clinical benefit was defined as a progression-free survival longer than 6 months, and TCR features were additionally tested against progression-free survival and overall survival. An ECOG performance status of 0 or 1 was recorded for the patients, and 0 to 3 prior chemotherapy regimens had been received by the patients. About 90% of the roughly 29 patients were males with bladder-origin urothelial cancer, and about 65% of the roughly 30 reported a prior smoking history. Broad study findings and their caveats: A pretreatment peripheral blood TCR clonality below the median was linked to improved progression-free and overall survival. Because the sample size was small (n ≈ 29) and many exploratory analyses were performed, the results are intended to be hypothesis-generating. Among patients with durable benefit, tumor-associated TCR clones showed greater expansion in peripheral blood 3 weeks after treatment started (n ≈ 23, p = 0.022).

The CDR1 and CDR2 encoded by the germline V gene (reference sequence) are SGHNT and YYREEE. From V the trimming removes 1 base and from J it removes 2 bases, while the gene matches leave 2 bases of the junction unaccounted for. The CDR3 starts with the cysteine, ends with the phenylalanine, and has 14 residues. The entry retains the CDR3 DNA only, 42 bases that are in frame from base 1. This specimen was PBMCs, taken around atezolizumab (anti-PD-L1) treatment. The receptor comes from a man in his sixties or seventies with urothelial cancer. In this chain, TRBV5-4 is recombined with TRBJ2-7, with 8 bases matching TRBD1. Read as DNA, the sequence is TGTGCCAGCAGCTTGTGGGACAGGCCCTACGAGCAGTACTTC. Its protein product is CASSLWDRPYEQYF.